This T cell receptor beta chain was identified during a study of blood T cell repertoires in COVID-19. Study-wide context: Italy, Spain and the United States were the sources of the convalescent and acute COVID-19 samples. T cells, B-cell-depleted T cells, or PBMCs provided the cDNA or gDNA that served as material.

Original data processing: The assay estimated nucleated cells by amplifying reference gene primers. Libraries were prepared by immunoSEQ multiplex PCR; TCRdb keeps only in-frame clonotypes and omits some of them. V, J and clone size derive from that table, while D and trimming were established from the DNA sequence. The sample contains under 250,000 clones, approximately 82% of which appear only once. The clonotype originates from a man between 25 and 39 years old who had recovered from COVID-19. Specimen: peripheral blood.

The CDR3 is CASSLVPRSRAVLAKNIQYF. In nucleotides, the CDR3 is TGTGCCAGCAGCTTGGTTCCGCGGTCCAGGGCGGTTCTAGCCAAAAACATTCAGTACTTC. This chain connects TRBV5-4 to TRBJ2-4; a weak D match, TRBD1 (5 bases). The CDR3 sequence is 20 residues long. Looked up from germline, CDR1 is SGHNT and CDR2 is YYREEE (reference sequence). Trimming pared 0 bases from V and 0 bases from J, leaving 22 bases between.